The clone carrying this TCR beta chain showed up just a few times. Its matching antigen is unknown. This record comes from a study of response to subunit inactivated influenza vaccine. Germline values: CDR1 SGDLS, CDR2 YYNGEE. Trimming removed 0 bases at V and 5 bases at J, with 11 bases between. CDR3 size: 14 residues. Study-wide results and limits: It was suggested by the authors that few new T cells are recruited by each seasonal influenza vaccination.

A single record per CDR3 protein comes from TCRdb applying MiXCR to the RT-PCR reads. The sample lists roughly 670,000 distinct CDR3 sequences, 11% to 15% occurring once. V and J are TRBV9 and TRBJ1-2; maybe TRBD1 (5 bases). The source of this sequence is a man aged 50-59 years who received an inactivated influenza vaccine. Here the sequenced sample was PBMCs from blood, taken around two weeks before vaccination. CDR3 sequence reads: CASSVVSGGYGYTF. The CDR3 DNA sequence: TGTGCCAGCAGCGTAGTCTCTGGGGGATATGGCTACACCTTC. Drawing the rest from reference TRBV9 and TRBJ1-2, the complete variable domain is DSGVTQTPKHLITATGQRVTLRCSPRSGDLSVYWYQQSLDQGLQFLIQYYNGEERAKGNILERFSAQQFPDLHSELNLSSLELGDSALYFCASSVVSGGYGYTFGSGTRLTVV.